This TCR beta chain stems from a study of CXCR3-negative and CXCR3-positive naive CD8 T cells. Study findings and constraints: High diversity, comparable across both naive subsets, contrasted with much lower diversity in memory CD8+ cells. Researchers report that CXCR3-positive naive cells carry more hydrophobic TRB CDR3s than CXCR3-negative naive cells. With respect to TRBV-TRBJ usage, naive CXCR3-negative and CXCR3-positive cells were similar; memory differed. Both naive subsets carried similar amounts of surface CD5, so TCR strength was inferred from TRB CDR3 properties.

The CDR3 is 17 amino acids. Germline V gene lookup returns CDR1 LGHNA and CDR2 YNFKEQ. Within the CD8+ T cell compartment, naive cells were CD45RO-CCR7+CD27+CD95-. As for this clonotype: Its antigen is undetermined.

TRB cDNA was prepared as libraries by UMI-labeled 5' RACE. TCRdb re-called the 5' RACE reads and gives one entry per CDR3 protein, without DNA. The sample totals about 150,000 distinct CDR3 sequences; its top ten clones hold about 0.3%. Sample: naive CXCR3+ CD8+ T cells from blood. The sample's subset: CD45RO-CCR7+CD27+CD95- naive CD8+ T cells expressing CXCR3 (TNR3+). The rearrangement uses TRBV4-2 and TRBJ2-5; TCRdb returns TRBD2, unconfirmable since there is no DNA. The receptor's source is a human donor in good health. Some clones in this sample may be carry-over from other donors' samples. The CDR3 sequence is CASSQDRTSGSGETQYF.